The source of this T cell receptor (beta chain) is a study of graft-versus-host responses after intestinal transplantation (dated by TCRdb to about 2021). Study-wide context: The transplants that recipients got were multivisceral, liver-intestinal, or isolated intestinal. Alloreactive clones were identified by sequencing pre-transplant mixed lymphocyte reaction products and comparing them with unstimulated pre-transplant donor and recipient T cells. Samples from three later patients were sequenced in-house on an Illumina MiSeq with MiXCR processing rather than by the commercial service. The cohort enrolled under 25 intestinal transplant recipients including one retransplant, and 3 patients lacking pretransplant specimens were excluded. All recipients received anti-thymocyte globulin induction followed by maintenance tacrolimus and steroids for approximately 3 years. After intestinal transplantation, graft-versus-host and host-versus-graft alloreactive T cell clones in the graft, circulation and bone marrow were tracked using bulk TCR-beta CDR3 sequencing. Donor T cell macrochimerism was defined as a peak of at least 4% donor T cells among recipient peripheral blood mononuclear cells. What the work shows at the level of the full study, not this receptor alone: In the allografts of patients with donor T cell macrochimerism, GvH to HvG T cell clonal ratios were high. Peak levels of circulating GvH clones were associated with declines in HvG clones early after transplant. GvH clones were found in recipient bone marrow, and some of the GvH clones appeared earlier in ileal mucosa or blood, which is consistent with an intestinal mucosal origin. The conclusions were limited by the relatively low number and heterogeneity of the intestinal transplant patients.

A note on this clone: Its target antigen remains unknown. Base qualities are not at hand, and no much larger clone is one base apart.

Libraries were built with the immunoSEQ multiplex PCR assay. For most patients, genomic DNA was isolated using the Qiagen DNeasy Blood and Tissue Kit and was shipped frozen to Adaptive Biotechnologies for TCR sequencing. Adaptive Biotechnologies carried out high-throughput TCR-beta CDR3 sequencing of genomic DNA for most patients. Per the authors' processing: TCR sequencing data were retrieved from Adaptive's ImmunoSEQ software for 15 to 20 patients, whereas three other patients were processed with MiXCR and VDJtools. To correct CD4 versus CD8 sorting errors, any sequence found in both subsets at a frequency ratio below 5:1 was removed. CDR3 nucleotide sequences shared between donor and recipient were removed because the origin of such sequences could not be assigned. To be classed as alloreactive, a clone needed at least 2-fold expansion over unstimulated cells and a minimum CFSE-low frequency of 0.002% (template counts) or 0.001% (read counts). Clones detected in sequenced pre-transplant spleen, lymph node, or MLR CFSE-low populations of the donor or recipient were defined as mappable. The cumulative frequency of alloreactive clones was calculated as a percentage of all sequences, weighted by copy number. TCRdb provides this immuneACCESS table in a form limited to in-frame rearrangements. Some clones are lacking; in checked studies, under half of them reflect an unresolved V gene, and why the rest are absent is not known. V and J calls and clone size are those listed in that table; D and trimming were worked out from the DNA. Here the sample has around 100,000 clones; 93% occur a single time. The ten top clones hold around 1.2% of the sample.

Per the publication, the time point label means: cells obtained before transplantation from donor or recipient. CD3+CD4+ and CD3+CD8+ populations were FACS-sorted from unstimulated pre-transplant donor and recipient cells taken from spleen or lymph nodes. V and J lose 4 bases and 7 bases, and a span of 14 bases separates them. The CDR3 covers 13 residues, taking in both the cysteine and the phenylalanine. Here the CDR3 DNA is all that survives: 39 bases in frame from base 1. According to the germline V gene, CDR1 reads MNHNS and CDR2 reads SASEGT. This material consisted of unstimulated CD8+ T cells sorted from spleen or lymph node cells, taken before intestinal transplant. The rearranged chain carries TRBV6-1 and TRBJ2-7; 6 matching bases give a weak D call of TRBD1. The receptor comes from a human donor who received an intestinal transplant. The CDR3 protein is CASSAPGVEEQYF. Here is the DNA: TGTGCCAGCAGTGCACCAGGGGTAGAAGAGCAGTACTTC.